The sequence of this T cell receptor beta chain was determined in a study of cytomegalovirus exposure and HLA in healthy donors. General study findings and limits: TCR beta chain V- and J-gene trimming was linked, in a later analysis, to a missense variant in DCLRE1C.

Germline values: CDR1 SGHVS, CDR2 FNYEAQ. CDR3 length: 19 amino acids. With V trimmed by 5 bases and J by 4 bases, 16 bases remained unmatched. About this clone itself: Antigen unknown.

PCR employed 60 Vbeta and 13 Jbeta primers. TCRdb's copy holds only in-frame clones and misses some; the assay was immunoSEQ multiplex PCR. The sample yields about 120,000 clones, less than 75% seen once. This chain uses TRBV7-6 with TRBJ2-6; TRBD1 matches 8 bases. Sequences were obtained from PBMCs. This sequence originates from a woman in her 40s in good health and CMV-seronegative. The DNA of the CDR3 is TGTGCCAGCAGCCCCCAAGACAGGGGCTTTTCAAAGGGGGCCAACGTCCTGACTTTC. It codes for CASSPQDRGFSKGANVLTF.